The T cell receptor beta chain described here comes from a study of blood T cell repertoires in COVID-19. Whole-study context: Samples of COVID-19 (acute and convalescent) were obtained from the United States, Italy and Spain. PBMCs, B-cell-depleted T cells, or T cells were the source of the cDNA or gDNA that made up the material.

In the study's own analysis: Amplification from reference gene primers served as the basis for estimated nucleated cell counts. Sequencing was performed with immunoSEQ multiplex PCR; in TCRdb, only in-frame clones are kept and a portion is missing. That table supplies the V and J calls and clone size; D and trimming were determined from the DNA. Of some 120,000 clones in the sample, about four fifths were seen once. This clone has only one observation. Germline CDR1 and CDR2: SGHTA and FQGNSA. The CDR3 totals 15 residues. Trimming removed 3 bases from V and 5 bases from J; junction bases left unmatched: 9.

The source of this sequence is a human donor in a cohort sampled during active COVID-19. The V and J genes are TRBV7-2 and TRBJ1-1; the match to TRBD1 covers 7 bases. Material for sequencing was peripheral blood. The CDR3 nucleotides read TGTGCCAGCAGCTTCGATTTACAGGGGAAGACTGAAGCTTTCTTT. It codes for CASSFDLQGKTEAFF.